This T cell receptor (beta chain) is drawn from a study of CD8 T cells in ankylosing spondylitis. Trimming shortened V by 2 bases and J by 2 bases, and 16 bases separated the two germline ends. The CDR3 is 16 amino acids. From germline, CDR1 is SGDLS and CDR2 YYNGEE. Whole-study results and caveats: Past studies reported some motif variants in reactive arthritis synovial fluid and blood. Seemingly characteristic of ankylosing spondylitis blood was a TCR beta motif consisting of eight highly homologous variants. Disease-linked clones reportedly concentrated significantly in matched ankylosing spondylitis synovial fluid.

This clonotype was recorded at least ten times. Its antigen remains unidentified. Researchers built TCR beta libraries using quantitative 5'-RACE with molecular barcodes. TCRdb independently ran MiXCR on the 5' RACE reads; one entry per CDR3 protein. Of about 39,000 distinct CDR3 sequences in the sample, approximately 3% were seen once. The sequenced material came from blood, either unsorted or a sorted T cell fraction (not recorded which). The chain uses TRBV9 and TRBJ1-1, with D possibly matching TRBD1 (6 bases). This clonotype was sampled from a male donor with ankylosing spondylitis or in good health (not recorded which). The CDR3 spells CASSVDSRGTNTEAFF. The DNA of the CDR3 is TGTGCCAGCAGCGTCGACTCCAGGGGAACAAACACTGAAGCTTTCTTT.